The TCR beta chain under discussion was sequenced for a study of blood T cell repertoires in COVID-19. About the research overall: Sites across the United States, Italy and Spain contributed samples from acute and convalescent COVID-19.

This CDR3 spans 15 amino acids. V was pared by 3 bases and J by 5 bases, with 6 bases of the junction left unmatched. CDR1 KGHDR and CDR2 SFDVKD come from the germline V gene. Those who participated ranged in age from roughly 18 to 90 years and resided in around 22 US areas. Categorization into cohorts depended on clinical history that participants reported. Data came from immunoSEQ multiplex PCR; TCRdb stores just in-frame clones and leaves some out. The sample includes 150,000 to 200,000 clones, 84% of them seen just once. The source is a man aged 45-65 years who had recovered from COVID-19. This chain connects TRBV24-1 to TRBJ2-1; 7 nucleotides align to TRBD2. Sequencing was done on a sample of PBMCs or T cells enriched from blood (not recorded which). CDR3 amino acids: CATSDATSIDNEQFF. The CDR3 region has the DNA TGTGCCACCAGTGATGCGACTAGCATCGACAATGAGCAGTTCTTC.